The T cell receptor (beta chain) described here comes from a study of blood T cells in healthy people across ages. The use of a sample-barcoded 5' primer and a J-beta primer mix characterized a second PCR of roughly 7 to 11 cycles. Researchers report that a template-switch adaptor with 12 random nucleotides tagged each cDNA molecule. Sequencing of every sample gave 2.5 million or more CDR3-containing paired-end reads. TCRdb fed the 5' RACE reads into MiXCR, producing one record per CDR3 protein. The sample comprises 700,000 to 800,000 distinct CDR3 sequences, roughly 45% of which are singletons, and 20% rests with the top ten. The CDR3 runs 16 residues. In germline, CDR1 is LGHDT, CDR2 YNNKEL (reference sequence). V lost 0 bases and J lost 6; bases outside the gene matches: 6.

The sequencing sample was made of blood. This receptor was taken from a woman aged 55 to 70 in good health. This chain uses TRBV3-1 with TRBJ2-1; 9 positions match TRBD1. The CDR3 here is CASSQDLGQGTNEQFF. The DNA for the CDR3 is TGTGCCAGCAGCCAAGATTTAGGACAGGGGACCAATGAGCAGTTCTTC.